The TCR beta chain described here comes from a study of blood T cell repertoires in COVID-19. Study context: Both acute and convalescent COVID-19 samples were obtained from the United States, Italy and Spain. Sample material is recorded as cDNA or gDNA derived from T cells, B-cell-depleted T cells, or PBMCs.

Seattle patients were enrolled during active infection and followed longitudinally. The ends lost 0 bases at V and 3 bases at J; junction bases unmatched: 5. Germline loops: CDR1 SGHTA, CDR2 FQGNSA. This CDR3 spans 15 amino acids. The sample holds one count of this clone. The table came from immunoSEQ multiplex PCR; TCRdb's copy has only in-frame clones and leaves some out. The sample contains 150,000 or so clones, roughly three quarters of which appear only once. The chain couples TRBV7-2 to TRBJ2-7; 7 nucleotides match TRBD2. The source is a woman between 65 and 79 years old with COVID-19, enrolled during active disease. Sequencing used peripheral blood. The CDR3 DNA reads as TGTGCCAGCAGCTTAGCGAGCGGGACGCTCTACGAGCAGTACTTC. Its protein product is CASSLASGTLYEQYF.